This T cell receptor (beta chain) derives from a study of T cell repertoires in cytomegalovirus infection. Across the study: Public TCR beta signatures marked donors with CMV infection and the matching HLA. Broader study findings: Dominating the ex vivo response were TCR beta clonotypes that were CMV-specific and HLA-C-restricted. Summed public TCR beta family frequency identified CMV carriers bearing the relevant HLA.

This clonotype showed up many times. Its antigen is unidentified. TCRdb ran MiXCR on the reads and lists one entry per CDR3 protein. The repertoire holds some 110,000 distinct CDR3 sequences, with roughly a tenth as singletons. Germline CDR1 and CDR2: ENHRY and SYGVKD. The CDR3 consists of 16 residues. V lost 0 bases, J lost 4 bases, and 5 bases stayed unmatched. The chain recombines TRBV10-3 with TRBJ2-3, with 9 nucleotides matching TRBD2. Sequencing was done on a sample of PBMCs, sequenced either directly or after in vitro stimulation (not recorded which). The receptor comes from a human donor in good health (CMV status not recorded). Some clones in this sample may be carry-over from other donors' samples. Written as DNA, the CDR3 is TGTGCCATCAGTGAGTCTGGCGGGAGGGGAGCAGATACGCAGTATTTT. Translated: CAISESGGRGADTQYF.